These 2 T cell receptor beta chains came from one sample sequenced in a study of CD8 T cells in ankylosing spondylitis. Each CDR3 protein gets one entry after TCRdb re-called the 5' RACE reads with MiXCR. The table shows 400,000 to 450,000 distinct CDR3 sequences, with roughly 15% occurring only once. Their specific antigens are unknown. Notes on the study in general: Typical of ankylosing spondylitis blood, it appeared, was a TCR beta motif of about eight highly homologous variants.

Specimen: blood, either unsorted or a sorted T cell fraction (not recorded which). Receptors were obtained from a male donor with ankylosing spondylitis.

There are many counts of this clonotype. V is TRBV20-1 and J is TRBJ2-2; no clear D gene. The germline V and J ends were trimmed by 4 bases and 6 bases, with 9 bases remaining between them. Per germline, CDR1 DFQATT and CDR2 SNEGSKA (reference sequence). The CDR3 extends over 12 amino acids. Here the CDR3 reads CSATRTAGELFF. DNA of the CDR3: TGCAGTGCTACTCGGACGGCCGGGGAGCTGTTTTTT.

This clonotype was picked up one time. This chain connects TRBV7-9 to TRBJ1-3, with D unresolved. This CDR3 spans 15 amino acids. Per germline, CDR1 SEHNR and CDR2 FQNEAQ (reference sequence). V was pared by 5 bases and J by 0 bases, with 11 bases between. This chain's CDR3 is CASSADRVSGNTIYF. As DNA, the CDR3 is TGTGCCAGCAGCGCGGATCGGGTCTCTGGAAACACCATATATTTT.